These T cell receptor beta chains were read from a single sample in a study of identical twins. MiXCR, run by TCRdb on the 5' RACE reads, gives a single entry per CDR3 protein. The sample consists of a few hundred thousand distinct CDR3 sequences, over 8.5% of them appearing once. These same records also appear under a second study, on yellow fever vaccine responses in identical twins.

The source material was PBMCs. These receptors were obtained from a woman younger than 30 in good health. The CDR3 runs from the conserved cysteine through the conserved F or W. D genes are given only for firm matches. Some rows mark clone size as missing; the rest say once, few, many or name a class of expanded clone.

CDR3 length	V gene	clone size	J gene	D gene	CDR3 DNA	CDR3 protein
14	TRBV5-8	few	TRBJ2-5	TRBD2	TGTGCCAGCACCCGGCGGGCTAGCGGGGAGACCCAGTACTTC	CASTRRASGETQYF
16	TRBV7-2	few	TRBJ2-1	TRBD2	TGTGCCAGCAGCTTATGGGGGACTAGCGAGGCCAATGAGCAGTTCTTC	CASSLWGTSEANEQFF
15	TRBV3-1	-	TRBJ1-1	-	TGTGCCAGCAGCCAAGCCTCTGACAGGAACACTGAAGCTTTCTTT	CASSQASDRNTEAFF
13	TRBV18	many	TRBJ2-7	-	TGTGCCAGCTCACGAGCGGAGTCCTACGAGCAGTACTTC	CASSRAESYEQYF
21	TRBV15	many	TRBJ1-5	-	TGTGCCACCAGCAGAGTCCCTAGACTGGGCAGGGAACTTCATAGCAATCAGCCCCAGCATTTT	CATSRVPRLGRELHSNQPQHF
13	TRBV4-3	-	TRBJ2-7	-	TGCGCCAGCAGCCAAGAGAGGAGGCTCGAGCAGTACTTC	CASSQERRLEQYF
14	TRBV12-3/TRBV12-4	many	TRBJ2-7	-	TGTGCCAGCAGTTATCTTGGGGGCACCCCCCTTCTTGACTTC	CASSYLGGTPLLDF
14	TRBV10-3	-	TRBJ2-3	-	TGTGCCATCAAAGGCGGGACGGACACAGATACGCAGTATTTT	CAIKGGTDTDTQYF
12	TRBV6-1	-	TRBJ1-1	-	TGTGCCAGCAGTGAATGGGAGAGGAAAGCTTTCTTT	CASSEWERKAFF
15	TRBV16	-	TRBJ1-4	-	TGTGCCAGCAGCCAAGATACCTCGGAGGCCGAAAAACTGTTTTTT	CASSQDTSEAEKLFF
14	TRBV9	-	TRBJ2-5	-	TGTGCCAGCACCCGACAGGTGGAGGGAGAGACCCAGTACTTC	CASTRQVEGETQYF
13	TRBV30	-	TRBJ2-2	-	TGTGCCTGGAGTTGGGGGGTCGCCGGGGAGCTGTTTTTT	CAWSWGVAGELFF
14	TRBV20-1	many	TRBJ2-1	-	TGCAGTGCTAGCATGGACCTCCCTTACAATGAGCAGTTCTTC	CSASMDLPYNEQFF
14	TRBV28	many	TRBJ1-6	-	TGTGCCAGCAGTTTTGCGGGTTATAATTCACCCCTCCACTTT	CASSFAGYNSPLHF
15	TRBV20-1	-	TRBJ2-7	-	TGCAGTGCCAAAGCAGGTGGCGGGGGCACCTACGAGCAGTACTTC	CSAKAGGGGTYEQYF
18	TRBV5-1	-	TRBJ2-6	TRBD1	TGCGCCAGCAGCTTCCAGGGACAGGGGGCGCAAGGGGCCAACGTCCTGACTTTC	CASSFQGQGAQGANVLTF
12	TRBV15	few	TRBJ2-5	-	TGTGCCACCAGTCGTCCACAAGAGACCCAGTACTTC	CATSRPQETQYF
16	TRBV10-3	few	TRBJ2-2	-	TGTGCCATCAGTGACTACAGGGCCTCGAACACCGGGGAGCTGTTTTTT	CAISDYRASNTGELFF
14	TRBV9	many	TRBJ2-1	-	TGTGCCAGCAGCGTAACTCTCGACTTGGTTGAGCAGTTCTTC	CASSVTLDLVEQFF
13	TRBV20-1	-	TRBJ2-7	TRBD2	TGCAGTGCGATTGTAGCGGGGGGGGCCGAGCAGTACTTC	CSAIVAGGAEQYF
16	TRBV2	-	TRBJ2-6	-	TGTGCCAGCGGCTCCGGGGACTCCTCTGGGGCCAACGTCCTGACTTTC	CASGSGDSSGANVLTF
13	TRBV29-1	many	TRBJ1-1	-	TGCACGGCCGGGCGGGGAATATACACTGAAGCTTTCTTT	CTAGRGIYTEAFF
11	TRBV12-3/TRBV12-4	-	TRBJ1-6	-	TGTGCCAGCAGTATTAATTCACCCCTCCACTTT	CASSINSPLHF
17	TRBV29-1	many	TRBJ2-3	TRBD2	TGCAGCGTTGTCAAATCCGGGACTAGCGGGGGGGCAAGTACGCAGTATTTT	CSVVKSGTSGGASTQYF
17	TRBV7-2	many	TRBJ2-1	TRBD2	TGTGCCAGCAGCTTAGCTCTGCTAGCGGGAGTTTTCGATGAGCAGTTCTTC	CASSLALLAGVFDEQFF
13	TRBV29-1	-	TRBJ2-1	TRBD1	TGCAGCGTCTCCGGGACAGGGCACAATGAGCAGTTCTTC	CSVSGTGHNEQFF
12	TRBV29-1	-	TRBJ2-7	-	TGCAGCGCCAGAGACACGTCCTACGAGCAGTACTTC	CSARDTSYEQYF
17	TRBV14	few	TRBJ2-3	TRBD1	TGTGCCAGCAGCCAAGACGTACCGGGACAGCCACTTCCCACGCAGTATTTT	CASSQDVPGQPLPTQYF
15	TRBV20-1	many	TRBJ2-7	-	TGCAGTGCTAGAGATACCCGGGGTAGCTCCTACGAGCAGTACTTC	CSARDTRGSSYEQYF
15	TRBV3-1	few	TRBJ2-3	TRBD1	TGTGCCAGCAGCCCGGACAGGGGCCTATTAGATACGCAGTATTTT	CASSPDRGLLDTQYF
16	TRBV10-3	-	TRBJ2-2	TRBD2	TGTGCCATCAGTGCGGATACTAGCGTTGGCACCGGGGAGCTGTTTTTT	CAISADTSVGTGELFF
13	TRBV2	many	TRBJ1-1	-	TGTGCCAGCAGAGGACGGATGAACACTGAAGCTTTCTTT	CASRGRMNTEAFF
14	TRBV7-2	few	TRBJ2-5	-	TGTGCCAGCAGTAGGGGCGGGCGCCTCTTGGCCCAGTACTTC	CASSRGGRLLAQYF
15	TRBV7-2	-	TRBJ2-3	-	TGTGCCAGCAGCATCCGGACACTCAGCACAGATACGCAGTATTTT	CASSIRTLSTDTQYF
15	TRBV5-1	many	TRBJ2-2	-	TGCGCCAGCAGCTTGGGAGGGGCGAACACCGGGGAGCTGTTTTTT	CASSLGGANTGELFF
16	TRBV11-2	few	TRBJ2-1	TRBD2	TGTGCCAGCAGCTTAGTTACGGGACTAGCGGCCCAGGCCCAGTTCTTC	CASSLVTGLAAQAQFF
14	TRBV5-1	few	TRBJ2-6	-	TGCGCCAGCACTTTCAGCTCTGGGGCCAACGTCCTGACTTTC	CASTFSSGANVLTF
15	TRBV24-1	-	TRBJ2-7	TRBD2	TGTGCCACCAGTGAAACTAGAGCGGGAGTAGACGAGCAGTACTTC	CATSETRAGVDEQYF
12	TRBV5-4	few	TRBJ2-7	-	TGTGCCAGCTATAGCGACTCCTACGAGCAGTACTTC	CASYSDSYEQYF
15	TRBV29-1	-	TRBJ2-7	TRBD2	TGCAGCGTTGAGTGGAGTAGCGGGACTTCCTACGAGCAGTACTTC	CSVEWSSGTSYEQYF
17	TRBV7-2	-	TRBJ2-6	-	TGTGCCAGCAGCTTAGTTGTCGGAACCTCTGGGGCCAACGTCCTGTCTTTC	CASSLVVGTSGANVLSF
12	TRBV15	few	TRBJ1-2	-	TGTGCCACTACCCAGGGGCCTACTGGCTACACCTTC	CATTQGPTGYTF